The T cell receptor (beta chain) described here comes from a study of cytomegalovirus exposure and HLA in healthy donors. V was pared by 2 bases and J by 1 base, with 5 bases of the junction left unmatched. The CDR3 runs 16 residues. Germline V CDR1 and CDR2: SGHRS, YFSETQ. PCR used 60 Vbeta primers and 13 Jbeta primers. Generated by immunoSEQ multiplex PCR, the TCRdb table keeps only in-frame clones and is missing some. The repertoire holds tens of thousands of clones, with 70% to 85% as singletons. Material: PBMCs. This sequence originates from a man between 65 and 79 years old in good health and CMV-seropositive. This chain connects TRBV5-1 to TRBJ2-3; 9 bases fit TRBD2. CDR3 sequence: CASSFMQRGGTDTQYF. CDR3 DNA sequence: TGCGCCAGCAGCTTCATGCAGCGGGGGGGCACAGATACGCAGTATTTT.